These 11 T cell receptor beta chains originate from one sample sequenced in a study of blood T cell repertoires in COVID-19. Repertoires were generated with immunoSEQ multiplex PCR, while TCRdb's copy carries only in-frame clones and drops some. The table includes fewer than 250,000 clones, about 85% detected once. Sequences were obtained from peripheral blood. The receptors originated from a man between 60 and 75 years old with COVID-19, enrolled during active disease.

V gene TRBV27 combines with J gene TRBJ2-7; 10 nucleotides match TRBD2. This CDR3 comprises 16 residues. Germline values: CDR1 MNHEY, CDR2 SMNVEV (reference sequence). V lost 6 bases and J lost 7; bases outside the gene matches: 15. As DNA, the CDR3 is TGTGCCAGCAGCCCCCGGGCGTTACTAGCGGGGCAAGAGCAGTACTTC. It translates to CASSPRALLAGQEQYF.

This clone was counted a few times. The chain joins TRBV3-1 (or the pseudogene TRBV3-2) to TRBJ1-6; the D gene is possibly TRBD1 (6 bases). Germline CDR1 and CDR2: LGHDT and YNNKEL (reference sequence). CDR3 length: 17 residues. The V gene lost 1 base and the J gene lost 7 bases, with 17 bases spanning the gap. CDR3 nucleotides: TGTGCCAGCAGCCAAGTATTTACAGCAGGGGTGAATTCACCCCTCCACTTT. Translation: CASSQVFTAGVNSPLHF.

The chain carries TRBV5-6 and TRBJ1-2; D remains ambiguous. Looked up from germline, CDR1 is SGHDT and CDR2 is YYEEEE. Trimming left V 1 base short and J 1 base short, with 17 bases between. The CDR3 has 17 amino acids. The CDR3 loop is CASSLRFHSPLNYGYTF. CDR3 bases: TGTGCCAGCAGCTTGCGGTTTCATAGCCCACTTAACTATGGCTACACCTTC.

The chain uses TRBV3-1 (or the pseudogene TRBV3-2) and TRBJ2-2; D might be TRBD1 (6 bases). Germline V gene sequence: CDR1 LGHDT, CDR2 YNNKEL (reference sequence). V lost 7 bases, J lost 6 bases, and 18 bases lay in between. This CDR3 is built from 15 residues. The CDR3 sequence is CASTLWSGAPGELFF. Here the CDR3 DNA reads TGTGCCAGCACCCTATGGTCAGGGGCCCCCGGGGAGCTGTTTTTT.

J is TRBJ1-2 and V is TRBV6-5, with D tentatively TRBD1 (6 bases). CDR1 MNHEY and CDR2 SVGAGI come from the germline V gene. This CDR3 spans 13 amino acids. The V gene lost 7 bases and the J gene lost 4 bases, with 13 bases spanning the gap. The CDR3 is CASITQGAYGYTF. In DNA, the CDR3 is TGTGCCAGCATCACACAGGGTGCCTATGGCTACACCTTC.

The rearrangement uses TRBV5-4 and TRBJ2-5; 16 nucleotides align to TRBD2. The V gene's germline CDR1 is SGHNT and CDR2 YYREEE (reference sequence). This CDR3 has 17 residues. V dropped 5 bases and J dropped 5; count of bases not matched to a gene: 9. The CDR3, as DNA: TGTGCCAGCAGTCTACCGGGACTAGCGGGAGGGCAGGAGACCCAGTACTTC. Translating it yields CASSLPGLAGGQETQYF.

The gene calls are TRBV27 and TRBJ2-2; D is unresolved. Germline V lookup: CDR1 MNHEY, CDR2 SMNVEV (reference sequence). V was shortened by 3 bases and J by 2 bases, with 10 bases between the two germline ends. The CDR3 length is 15 residues. The CDR3, as DNA: TGTGCCAGCAGTTTTCGGAGCCAAAACACCGGGGAGCTGTTTTTT. Its protein product is CASSFRSQNTGELFF.

This rearrangement joins TRBV7-9 to TRBJ1-1; D is unresolved. Germline CDR1 SEHNR, CDR2 FQNEAQ (reference sequence). The CDR3 has 15 amino acids. Trimming cost V 1 base and J 0 bases, with 9 bases left between them. CDR3 sequence reads: CASSLDSPMNTEAFF. The CDR3 DNA follows: TGTGCCAGCAGCTTAGACAGCCCCATGAACACTGAAGCTTTCTTT.

This chain uses TRBV9 with TRBJ2-1, with TRBD1 identical over 7 bases. The V gene end was trimmed by 4 bases and the J gene end by 3 bases; junction bases not matched to a gene: 10. The CDR3 runs 16 residues. Looked up from germline, CDR1 is SGDLS and CDR2 is YYNGEE. This CDR3 is CASSFTGAGNYNEQFF. The CDR3 DNA reads TGTGCCAGCAGCTTCACAGGGGCAGGGAACTACAATGAGCAGTTCTTC. Full variable domain (remainder filled in from reference TRBV9 and TRBJ2-1): DSGVTQTPKHLITATGQRVTLRCSPRSGDLSVYWYQQSLDQGLQFLIQYYNGEERAKGNILERFSAQQFPDLHSELNLSSLELGDSALYFCASSFTGAGNYNEQFFGPGTRLTVL.

V gene TRBV5-4 combines with J gene TRBJ1-2; TRBD1 aligns across 8 bases. There are 14 residues in the CDR3. CDR1 and CDR2 from the germline V gene are SGHNT and YYREEE (reference sequence). Unmatched junction bases numbered 9, after V lost 3 bases and J lost 8 bases. This chain's CDR3 is CASSSPDRGGGYTF. The DNA of the CDR3 is TGTGCCAGCAGCTCTCCTGACAGGGGAGGCGGCTACACCTTC.

The V and J genes are TRBV6-1 and TRBJ1-3; maybe TRBD1 (5 bases). The V and J ends lost 3 bases and 2 bases respectively, with 8 bases between them. Germline V lookup: CDR1 MNHNS, CDR2 SASEGT. CDR3 size: 14 residues. CDR3 amino acids: CASSDGGAGNTIYF. For the CDR3, the DNA is TGTGCCAGCAGTGATGGGGGGGCTGGAAACACCATATATTTT.